Below are 23 T cell receptor beta chains sequenced from a single sample in a study of blood T cell repertoires in COVID-19. The data were produced by immunoSEQ multiplex PCR, yet TCRdb's version contains in-frame clones alone and is incomplete. This table has 95,000 to 150,000 clones, approximately 80% appearing once. Sample: peripheral blood. The receptors here all came from a woman in her 70s with acute or convalescent COVID-19.

This clone was recorded only once. The V call is TRBV5-5, the J call TRBJ2-1, with TRBD1 matching over 7 bases. J lost 7 bases, V lost 4 bases, and 5 bases had no gene match. The CDR3 totals 13 residues. From germline, CDR1 is SGHKS and CDR2 YYEKEE (reference sequence). The CDR3 loop reads CASSPQTGNEQFF. The CDR3 region has the DNA TGTGCCAGCAGCCCTCAGACAGGGAATGAGCAGTTCTTC.

CDR3 sequence reads: CASGGTPRPEQFF. The CDR3 coding sequence is TGTGCCAGCGGGGGGACTCCTCGGCCCGAGCAGTTCTTC. The rearrangement uses TRBV7-9 and TRBJ2-1; TRBD2 might be the D (6 bases). CDR1 and CDR2 from the germline V gene are SEHNR and FQNEAQ (reference sequence). The CDR3 covers 13 residues. Trimming pared 8 bases from V and 10 bases from J, leaving 18 bases between.

This clone was detected a few times. This chain connects TRBV6-6 to TRBJ1-4; D is possibly TRBD1 (6 bases). V dropped 6 bases and J dropped 5 bases, with 16 bases sitting between them. The germline CDR1 and CDR2 sequences are MNHNY and SVGAGI (reference sequence). The CDR3 sequence is 15 residues long. The CDR3 loop is CASSTGPRPNEKLFF. CDR3 coding DNA: TGTGCCAGCAGCACAGGGCCCCGGCCGAATGAAAAACTGTTTTTT.

The table lists this clone with a count of one. V is TRBV7-9 and J is TRBJ2-1, with 8 positions matching TRBD1. In germline, CDR1 is SEHNR, CDR2 FQNEAQ (reference sequence). The J segment lost 8 bases and the V segment lost 4 bases, leaving 16 bases of the junction unmatched. The CDR3 sequence is 17 residues long. The CDR3, as DNA: TGTGCCAGCAGCTCTCAACTTAGGGGACAGGCTGTTCATGAGCAGTTCTTC. Its translation: CASSSQLRGQAVHEQFF.

The chain's CDR3 is CASSERQGGGNQPQHF. As DNA, the CDR3 is TGCGCCAGCAGTGAGCGGCAGGGGGGAGGCAATCAGCCCCAGCATTTT. This sequence joins TRBV10-2 and TRBJ1-5, with 7 positions matching TRBD1. The germline CDR1 and CDR2 sequences are WSHSY and SAAADI. The CDR3 is made up of 16 amino acids. The V segment lost 2 bases and the J segment 2 bases; nucleotides outside the gene matches: 6.

CDR3 bases: TGTGCCAGCCAACCGGGACAGGGGATTCAGCCCCAGCATTTT. Its protein is CASQPGQGIQPQHF. The chain uses TRBV6-5 and TRBJ1-5, with 10 bases that match TRBD1. CDR3 size: 14 residues. The V and J ends lost 8 bases and 6 bases, in that order; junction bases with no gene match: 7. The V gene's germline CDR1 is MNHEY and CDR2 SVGAGI.

Here the CDR3 DNA reads TGTGCCAGCAGTGAGCGGAGCGGAAACTATGGCTACACCTTC. Translation: CASSERSGNYGYTF. The gene calls are TRBV2 and TRBJ1-2, with unresolved D. The CDR3 has 14 amino acids. Between the trimmed V and J ends, which lost 3 bases and 2 bases, there was a span of 10 bases. Germline V gene data show CDR1 as SNHLY and CDR2 as FYNNEI.

The gene calls are TRBV6-5 and TRBJ1-4; no definite D call. The germline V gene encodes CDR1 MNHEY and CDR2 SVGAGI. The ends were cut back, 6 bases at V and 6 bases at J, with 17 bases in the middle. The CDR3 is 15 residues long. The CDR3 sequence: CASSPTGSRDEKLFF. The CDR3 nucleotides read TGTGCCAGCAGCCCCACGGGGAGTCGCGATGAAAAACTGTTTTTT.

The CDR3 DNA reads TGTGCCAGCAGCTTGTTTTCGAATCAGCCCCAGCATTTT. Translated, it gives CASSLFSNQPQHF. The chain recombines TRBV5-5 with TRBJ1-5, with D hard to call. The CDR3 consists of 13 residues. Trimming pared 1 base from V and 4 bases from J, leaving 6 bases between. From germline, CDR1 is SGHKS and CDR2 YYEKEE (reference sequence). Complete variable domain (other parts from reference TRBV5-5 and TRBJ1-5): DAGVTQSPTHLIKTRGQQVTLRCSPISGHKSVSWYQQVLGQGPQFIFQYYEKEERGRGNFPDRFSARQFPNYSSELNVNALLLGDSALYLCASSLFSNQPQHFGDGTRLSIL.

CDR3 in amino acids: CASSSEVGELFF. In DNA, the CDR3 is TGTGCCAGTTCCTCTGAGGTCGGGGAGCTGTTTTTT. The rearrangement uses TRBV14 and TRBJ2-2; D is unresolved. Germline CDR1 reads SGHDN; CDR2 reads FVKESK. The CDR3 is 12 residues long. The V end lost 9 bases, the J end lost 7 bases, and 12 bases lay between the germline ends.

Comments on this clone: The sample holds other DNA sequences that translate to the same CDR3. V gene TRBV12-3 or TRBV12-4 combines with J gene TRBJ1-2; D ambiguous. This CDR3 is built from 13 residues. With 1 base removed from V and 2 bases from J, the gap between germline ends came to 5 bases. The CDR3 DNA is TGTGCCAGCAGTTTAGGCGGCAACTATGGCTACACCTTC. This codes for CASSLGGNYGYTF.

The chain has TRBV16 and TRBJ2-7; D is unresolved. The V end lost 2 bases, the J end lost 3 bases, and 11 bases lay between the germline ends. CDR3 length equals 14 residues. Germline CDR1 is KGHSY and CDR2 is FQNENV. CDR3 DNA: TGTGCCAGCAGCCAAAATGCAGCGAGCTACGAGCAGTACTTC. It encodes CASSQNAASYEQYF.

The chain uses TRBV6-2 or TRBV6-3 and TRBJ1-5, with TRBD1 matching over 7 bases. CDR1 MNHEY and CDR2 SVGEGT come from the germline V gene. Trimming took 5 bases from V and 11 from J; bases not matched to a gene: 12. The CDR3 is 14 amino acids. CDR3 loop: CASSRQGTLLAQHF. CDR3 in DNA: TGTGCCAGCAGTCGACAGGGTACCTTGTTAGCCCAGCATTTT.

CDR3 loop: CASRFGDTRVRDEQYF. In nucleotides, the CDR3 is TGCGCCAGCCGGTTCGGGGACACGAGGGTTAGGGACGAGCAGTACTTC. This chain uses TRBV5-1 with TRBJ2-7; possibly TRBD1 for D (6 bases). V lost 7 bases and J lost 5, with 25 bases in between. The germline gives CDR1 SGHRS, CDR2 YFSETQ. The CDR3 covers 16 residues.

DNA of the CDR3: TGTGCCAGCAGCTTAGCGCCTGAGGGATCGGGGGGCTACACCTTC. It codes for CASSLAPEGSGGYTF. The chain joins TRBV7-9 to TRBJ1-2; D unclear. The CDR3 runs to 15 residues. The ends were cut back, 0 bases at V and 8 bases at J, with 16 bases in the middle. CDR1 and CDR2 (germline): SEHNR, FQNEAQ (reference sequence). Variable domain in full (rest from reference TRBV7-9 and TRBJ1-2): DTGVSQNPRHKITKRGQNVTFRCDPISEHNRLYWYRQTLGQGPEFLTYFQNEAQLEKSRLLSDRFSAERPKGSFSTLEIQRTEQGDSAMYLCASSLAPEGSGGYTFGSGTRLTVV.

The chain links TRBV7-2 to TRBJ2-5, with 7 bases identical to TRBD2. V trimming: 5 bases; J trimming: 5 bases; junction bases outside the gene matches: 14. Germline loops: CDR1 SGHTA, CDR2 FQGNSA. This CDR3 region has 16 residues. This CDR3 is CASSPNRAGVGETQYF. Here the CDR3 DNA reads TGTGCCAGCAGCCCTAACCGGGCGGGGGTTGGGGAGACCCAGTACTTC.

The genes are TRBV5-1 and TRBJ2-5; no firm D call. The V and J ends lost 2 bases and 1 base respectively, with 6 bases between them. Looked up from germline, CDR1 is SGHRS and CDR2 is YFSETQ. The CDR3 has 13 residues. CDR3 protein: CASSLPSQETQYF. The CDR3 nucleotides read TGCGCCAGCAGCTTACCGAGCCAAGAGACCCAGTACTTC.

The V call is TRBV5-4, the J call TRBJ2-1, with 14 nucleotides matching TRBD2. V lost 5 bases and J lost 7; bases outside the gene matches: 5. The germline V gene has CDR1 SGHNT and CDR2 YYREEE (reference sequence). CDR3 size: 15 residues. CDR3 in amino acids: CASRRLAGGVNEQFF. CDR3 coding DNA: TGTGCCAGCAGGCGACTAGCGGGGGGGGTGAATGAGCAGTTCTTC.

The gene calls are TRBV7-8 and TRBJ1-3; D possibly corresponds to TRBD1 (5 bases). Trimming stripped 5 bases from V and 1 base from J, with 15 bases between. The CDR3 runs to 16 residues. Germline CDR1 is SGHVS and CDR2 is FQNEAQ. CDR3 DNA: TGTGCCAGCAGCCCCGGGACTCCGGCATCTGGAAACACCATATATTTT. Protein: CASSPGTPASGNTIYF. The variable domain in full, completed from reference TRBV7-8 and TRBJ1-3, reads GAGVSQSPRYKVAKRGQDVALRCDPISGHVSLFWYQQALGQGPEFLTYFQNEAQLDKSGLPSDRFFAERPEGSVSTLKIQRTQQEDSAVYLCASSPGTPASGNTIYFGEGSWLTVV.

The chain joins TRBV2 to TRBJ2-1; TRBD1 matches at 8 bases. The ends lost 2 bases at V and 4 bases at J; junction bases unmatched: 10. The CDR3 spans 17 residues. Germline V gene sequence: CDR1 SNHLY, CDR2 FYNNEI. The CDR3 bases are TGTGCCAGCAGTGAATTCGGTCAGGACAGGGAGTACAATGAGCAGTTCTTC. Amino acids: CASSEFGQDREYNEQFF.

This sequence joins TRBV7-8 and TRBJ2-7, with TRBD1 matching over 7 bases. V was pared by 4 bases and J by 4 bases, with 10 bases of the junction left unmatched. Germline V CDR1 and CDR2: SGHVS, FQNEAQ. This CDR3 region has 15 residues. DNA of the CDR3: TGTGCCAGCAGCTCAGAACAGGGGCTGCGATACGAGCAGTACTTC. Amino acid sequence: CASSSEQGLRYEQYF.

The CDR3 DNA is TGTGCCACCCCCACACGGAACACCGGGGAGCTGTTTTTT. It encodes CATPTRNTGELFF. The chain employs TRBV19 and TRBJ2-2; no clear D. The germline V gene encodes CDR1 LNHDA and CDR2 SQIVND (reference sequence). V shed 10 bases and J shed 1 base, with 10 bases lying between them. The CDR3 is 13 residues long. The full variable domain, rest sourced from reference TRBV19 and TRBJ2-2, is DGGITQSPKYLFRKEGQNVTLSCEQNLNHDAMYWYRQDPGQGLRLIYYSQIVNDFQKGDIAEGYSVSREKKESFPLTVTSAQKNPTAFYLCATPTRNTGELFFGEGSRLTVL.

This clone was detected a few times. This rearrangement joins TRBV10-2 to TRBJ1-4, with D perhaps matching TRBD1 (5 bases). The V gene's germline CDR1 is WSHSY and CDR2 SAAADI. The V end lost 4 bases, the J end lost 4 bases, and 7 bases lay between the germline ends. The CDR3 has 13 amino acids. CDR3: CASSAGNNEKLFF. Written as DNA, the CDR3 is TGCGCCAGCAGTGCAGGGAATAATGAAAAACTGTTTTTT.